This entry describes one TCR beta chain. What antigen it recognizes has not been identified. No clone much larger than this one lies a single base away; base qualities are absent. This entry belongs to a study of blood T cell repertoires in COVID-19 (dated by TCRdb to 2018 to 2020). For the study in its entirety: The collaborator samples originated in the United States, Italy and Spain and spanned the acute and convalescent phases of COVID-19. The material from the prospective study consisted of cDNA or gDNA derived from T cells, B-cell-depleted T cells, or PBMCs. Subjects who had been exposed to COVID-19, were actively infected with it, or had recovered from it provided the deeply sampled blood TCRbeta repertoires that made up the dataset. A freely available public database, intended as a resource for researchers studying the immune response to SARS-CoV-2, is where the repertoires were released. The samples were drawn from the first 160 participants of the ongoing ImmuneRACE study and from 1,200 or so subjects provided by 6 global collaborators. The sample metadata nearly always contained a de-identified subject ID, COVID-19 status, age in years and sex. HLA class I and class II types, where available, came from metadata supplied by the sample provider rather than from assay-based typing.

TCRbeta CDR3 regions were amplified from genomic DNA using the immunoSEQ Assay, a bias-controlled multiplex PCR. Turning to the authors' computational methods: Nucleated cell counts per sample were estimated from amplification of reference gene primers within the assay. Sequence reads were collapsed and filtered to measure the absolute abundance of every unique TCRbeta CDR3 rearrangement. For each sample, productive Simpson clonality was calculated as the square root of Simpson's diversity index across productive rearrangements. The clones in this table, taken by TCRdb from immuneACCESS, are in-frame only. Not every clone is retained; where verified, under half of the shortfall comes from an unresolved V gene, and the cause of the rest is unknown. Clonal size and the V and J genes are those of that table, whereas D and trimming came from the DNA. The sample contains about 170,000 clones, roughly 86% of them found a single time. Roughly 3.5% of the sample belongs to the ten largest clones.

The CDR3 goes from the cysteine to the phenylalanine over 12 residues. The DNA shown is the 36-base CDR3, in frame from base 1. From the germline V gene, CDR1 is SQVTM and CDR2 is ANQGSEA. V is reduced by 7 bases and J by 3 bases, leaving a spacing of 12 bases between them. The collaborating institutions used their own protocols to collect whole blood in K2EDTA tubes. For TCRbeta analysis, collaborators shipped samples as frozen whole blood, isolated PBMCs, or DNA extracted from either of those sample types. The investigation overall reported the following: The amount of clinical and demographic metadata varied by source and participant and was provided uncurated.

The sequence was collected from a man between 65 and 80 years old with acute or convalescent COVID-19. Here the chain combines TRBV29-1 and TRBJ1-1, with the D gene uncertain. Input material: peripheral blood. The CDR3 sequence is CSARGSDTEAFF. The DNA sequence follows: TGCAGCGCAAGAGGGTCGGACACTGAAGCTTTCTTT.